Below, 20 T cell receptor beta chains from the same sample are listed, as sequenced in a study of post-analysis software for immune sequencing data (dated by TCRdb to the mid-2010s). Paper-wide results and their limitations: Several TRBV segments, including TRBV5-6, TRBV5-1 and TRBV20-1, were significantly more frequent in patients than controls.

Their recognized antigens are unknown. Library generation was performed with PCR. Reads for this sample came from an Illumina HiSeq 2500. To reduce PCR and sequencing biases, unique molecular identifiers were built into the TCR beta cDNA libraries. TCRdb reran the public reads through fastp at Q25 and MiXCR, keeping productive beta chains. Each CDR3 protein appears once, grouped with its most common genes and DNA. The sample yields more than 500,000 distinct CDR3 sequences; 34% were counted once. The ten largest clones take up 4.5% to 7.5% of the sample. The sample consisted of blood. The receptors were gathered from a girl aged 2-17 years with multiple sclerosis.

This chain connects TRBV12-3 or TRBV12-4 to TRBJ1-2, with D perhaps matching TRBD1 (6 bases). The germline V and J ends were trimmed by 1 base and 4 bases, with 13 bases remaining between them. The CDR3 length is 15 residues. The CDR3 DNA reads as TGTGCCAGCAGTTTAGGGGATGACAGGAGCTATGGCTACACCTTC. Translated: CASSLGDDRSYGYTF.

This clonotype was picked up a small number of times. The chain joins TRBV20-1 to TRBJ2-1, with 10 bases fitting TRBD2. V shed 2 bases and J 1 base; nucleotides not matched to a gene: 2. This CDR3 has 15 residues. Germline-derived CDR1 and CDR2 are DFQATT and SNEGSKA (reference sequence). The CDR3 spells CSARQRGGSYNEQFF. CDR3 in DNA: TGCAGTGCTAGACAGCGGGGGGGATCCTACAATGAGCAGTTCTTC.

J is TRBJ2-1 and V is TRBV2; 9 bases align to TRBD1. The V and J ends lost 4 bases and 9 bases, in that order; junction bases with no gene match: 7. This CDR3 has 14 residues. Germline CDR1 reads SNHLY; CDR2 reads FYNNEI. The CDR3 protein is CASSGHRGQSEQFF. The CDR3, as DNA: TGTGCCAGCAGTGGACACAGGGGGCAAAGTGAGCAGTTCTTC. The full variable domain, its missing parts supplied by reference TRBV2 and TRBJ2-1, is EPEVTQTPSHQVTQMGQEVILRCVPISNHLYFYWYRQILGQKVEFLVSFYNNEISEKSEIFDDQFSVERPDGSNFTLKIRSTKLEDSAMYFCASSGHRGQSEQFFGPGTRLTVL.

The chain is built from TRBV5-1 and TRBJ1-5; no clear D gene. V was trimmed by 0 bases and J by 0 bases, leaving 10 bases between them. Germline V gene sequence: CDR1 SGHRS, CDR2 YFSETQ. This CDR3 contains 16 residues. The DNA for the CDR3 is TGCGCCAGCAGCTTGGGGTTCGGCGATAGCAATCAGCCCCAGCATTTT. It codes for CASSLGFGDSNQPQHF.

This chain uses TRBV20-1 with TRBJ2-5; no clear D. The germline CDR1 and CDR2 sequences are DFQATT and SNEGSKA (reference sequence). This CDR3 is built from 10 residues. The V end lost 5 bases, the J end lost 4 bases, and 5 bases lay between the germline ends. The CDR3: CSAGLETQYF. As DNA, the CDR3 is TGCAGTGCTGGCTTAGAGACCCAGTACTTC.

CDR3 coding DNA: TGTGCCAGCAGTTACTCGATCGGAGATACGCAGTATTTT. Its translation: CASSYSIGDTQYF. V gene TRBV6-2 or TRBV6-3 combines with J gene TRBJ2-3; D is undetermined. The germline gives CDR1 MNHEY, CDR2 SVGEGT. V was cut by 0 bases and J by 5 bases, with 6 bases left in between. The CDR3 length is 13 residues.

A note on this clonotype: The germline gene is not matched at one end of the junction; a read error may be the cause. The chain links TRBV3-1 to TRBJ2-1; TRBD2 is a possible D gene (5 bases). CDR1 is LGHDT, CDR2 YNNKEL, per germline (reference sequence). The CDR3 is 14 residues long. The CDR3 protein is CASSQEWEYTEQFF. CDR3 sequence (DNA): TGTGCCAGCAGCCAAGAATGGGAGTACACTGAGCAGTTCTTC.

The rearrangement joins TRBV21-1 to TRBJ1-5. TRBV21-1 is a recognized pseudogene. This CDR3 comprises 14 residues. As DNA, the CDR3 is TGTGCCAGCAGCAAAGTCGCGGGTAGTCAGCCCCAGCATTTT. Its protein is CASSKVAGSQPQHF.

V gene TRBV29-1 combines with J gene TRBJ1-1; D uncertain. The CDR3 consists of 13 residues. Germline V CDR1 and CDR2: SQVTM, ANQGSEA. The V end lost 2 bases, the J end lost 6 bases, and 13 bases lay between the germline ends. DNA of the CDR3: TGCAGCGTTGAATTACACATGACTTCTGAAGCTTTCTTT. Protein sequence: CSVELHMTSEAFF.

The sample holds a few counts of this clonotype. The chain carries TRBV28 and TRBJ1-1; a possible D gene is TRBD1 (6 bases). Trimming stripped 8 bases from V and 5 bases from J, with 15 bases between. Looked up from germline, CDR1 is MDHEN and CDR2 is SYDVKM. CDR3 length: 13 residues. CDR3 loop: CASGRGPRTEAFF. As DNA, the CDR3 is TGTGCCAGCGGCAGGGGCCCCAGGACTGAAGCTTTCTTT.

The chain has TRBV27 and TRBJ1-1; 8 nucleotides match TRBD1. V was pared by 3 bases and J by 4 bases, with 7 bases of the junction left unmatched. CDR3 size: 15 residues. The germline V gene encodes CDR1 MNHEY and CDR2 SMNVEV (reference sequence). DNA of the CDR3: TGTGCCAGCAGTTTTTCGACAGGGGCGAGCACTGAAGCTTTCTTT. Residues: CASSFSTGASTEAFF.

The chain combines TRBV20-1 with TRBJ1-5; 7 bases agree with TRBD1. The CDR3 is made up of 13 amino acids. V was pared by 1 base and J by 6 bases, with 3 bases of the junction left unmatched. Germline V CDR1 and CDR2: DFQATT, SNEGSKA (reference sequence). CDR3 sequence reads: CSARGQGGQPQHF. CDR3 in DNA: TGCAGTGCTAGAGGACAGGGAGGTCAGCCCCAGCATTTT.

The chain employs TRBV12-3 or TRBV12-4 and TRBJ1-4, with 7 bases identical to TRBD1. V trimming: 5 bases; J trimming: 6 bases; junction bases outside the gene matches: 9. The CDR3 runs 15 residues. The CDR3 DNA is TGTGCCAGCAGTCCGCGACAGGGAGGGGATGAAAAACTGTTTTTT. Amino acid sequence: CASSPRQGGDEKLFF.

This clonotype appeared many times. The V gene is TRBV10-1, the J gene TRBJ1-2; D remains ambiguous. Germline CDR1 WNHNN, CDR2 SYGVQD (reference sequence). CDR3 length: 13 residues. V shed 3 bases and J shed 2 bases, with 7 bases lying between them. This chain's CDR3 is CASSEMANYGYTF. CDR3 DNA: TGCGCCAGCAGTGAAATGGCAAACTATGGCTACACCTTC.

This clonotype was seen a handful of times. This sequence joins TRBV7-8 and TRBJ2-5, with D possibly being TRBD2 (5 bases). With the DNA end fitting TRBJ2-7 better, the J assignment may be wrong. Looked up from germline, CDR1 is SGHVS and CDR2 is FQNEAQ. CDR3 length: 16 residues. The CDR3 nucleotides read TGTGCCAGCAGCTTAGGGATGGCACTAGGGTTGGGCGAGCAGTACTTC. This encodes CASSLGMALGLGEQYF.

The CDR3 sequence is CSVEARGRVEAQYF. The CDR3 DNA reads TGCAGCGTTGAAGCCCGGGGGCGCGTGGAGGCCCAGTACTTC. This rearrangement joins TRBV29-1 to TRBJ2-7; D may be TRBD1 or TRBD2 (6 bases each). This CDR3 has 14 amino acids. With 1 base removed from V and 10 bases from J, the gap between germline ends came to 20 bases. The germline V gene has CDR1 SQVTM and CDR2 ANQGSEA.

On this clonotype itself: A read error is possible here, since a much larger clone lies one base away. The rearrangement links TRBV28 to TRBJ1-2, with D tentatively TRBD1 (6 bases). The germline V gene encodes CDR1 MDHEN and CDR2 SYDVKM. V was pared by 10 bases and J by 0 bases, with 12 bases between. CDR3 length: 13 residues. CDR3 amino acids: CATGDNPNYGYTF. CDR3 nucleotide sequence: TGTGCCACCGGGGACAACCCTAACTATGGCTACACCTTC.

In this sample, this clonotype turned up a few times. The chain has TRBV2 and TRBJ2-3, with 14 bases lining up with TRBD2. The CDR3 loop spans 15 amino acids. The germline gives CDR1 SNHLY, CDR2 FYNNEI. The J segment lost 1 base and the V segment lost 8 bases, leaving 2 bases of the junction unmatched. CDR3 nucleotide sequence: TGTGCCAGCTTGGGACTAGCGGGGGGCACAGATACGCAGTATTTT. Its protein is CASLGLAGGTDTQYF.

V gene TRBV9 combines with J gene TRBJ2-5; 8 bases match TRBD2. The CDR3 is made up of 13 amino acids. Per germline, CDR1 SGDLS and CDR2 YYNGEE. Trimming removed 3 bases from V and 12 bases from J; junction bases left unmatched: 10. The CDR3 loop is CASSGGSGAQEYF. The CDR3 nucleotides are TGTGCCAGCAGCGGGGGTAGCGGGGCCCAGGAGTACTTC.

The V call is TRBV6-5, the J call TRBJ1-1; the D is unclear. V was shortened by 2 bases and J by 5 bases, with 6 bases between the two germline ends. This CDR3 contains 12 residues. Germline CDR1 MNHEY, CDR2 SVGAGI. CDR3 region: CASSYGRTEAFF. The CDR3 DNA follows: TGTGCCAGCAGTTACGGACGGACTGAAGCTTTCTTT.